This TCR beta chain was captured by sequencing in a study of cytomegalovirus exposure and HLA in healthy donors. Overall study results and limits: Donor immune exposure was known only as CMV serostatus. Sequencing likely generated an artifact that appeared as a cluster of highly shared sequence variants. An ancestry cluster, one associated with Asian ancestry, reportedly showed fewer N-insertions than the roughly 700-donor mean in a later analysis.

As regards this clone: Its antigen remains unidentified.

Trimming removed 4 bases from V and 5 bases from J; junction bases left unmatched: 7. CDR3 size: 16 residues. CDR1 is MGHRA and CDR2 is YSYEKL in the germline V gene. A multiplex PCR was run with 60 Vbeta primers and 13 Jbeta primers. The method was immunoSEQ multiplex PCR; TCRdb's version includes in-frame clones alone and lacks a portion of them. The table lists some 51,000 clones, approximately 71% of them singletons, with about 32% in the top ten. The genes are TRBV4-1 and TRBJ1-6, with 8 bases fitting TRBD1. The clonotype comes from a man aged 40-49 years in good health and CMV-seropositive. Sequencing input: PBMCs. In DNA, the CDR3 is TGCGCCAGCAGCCTACAGGGGGTTAGGGATAATTCACCCCTCCACTTT. This codes for CASSLQGVRDNSPLHF.